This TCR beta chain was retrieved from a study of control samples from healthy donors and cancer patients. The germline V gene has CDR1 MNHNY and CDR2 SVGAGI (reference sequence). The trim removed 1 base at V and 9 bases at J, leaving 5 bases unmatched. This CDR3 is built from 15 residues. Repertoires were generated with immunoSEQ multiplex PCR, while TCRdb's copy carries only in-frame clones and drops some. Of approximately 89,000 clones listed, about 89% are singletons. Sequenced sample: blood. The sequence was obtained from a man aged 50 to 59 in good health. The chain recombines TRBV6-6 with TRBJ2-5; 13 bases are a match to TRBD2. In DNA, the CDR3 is TGTGCCAGCAGTTACTTGGGACTAGCGGGAACGGCCCAGTACTTC. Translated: CASSYLGLAGTAQYF.